This entry features one TCR beta chain sequence. This receptor's antigen is unknown. Base qualities are not recorded, but no much larger clone differs from it by a single base. The sample belongs to a study of T cell responses to AZD1222 COVID-19 vaccine (dated by TCRdb to the early 2020s). Looking at the study overall: A total of approximately 230 trial participants underwent TCR sequencing, of whom about 200 received two doses of AZD1222 and some 26 received two doses of the MenACWY control vaccine. Trial participants were enrolled by age into 18-55, 56-69 and 70-plus year subgroups, with around 150, 28 and 57 TCR-sequenced participants respectively.

According to the germline V gene, CDR1 reads SQVTM and CDR2 reads ANQGSEA. Deletion took 3 bases off V and 0 bases off J, with a span of 12 bases between the germline ends. The CDR3 measures 14 amino acids from cysteine to phenylalanine. Only the CDR3 part of the read is kept: 42 bases, read in frame from the first base. This specimen's time point label, per the study, means: about 28 days (+/-7) after the second vaccine dose. AZD1222 recipients given second doses at about 4 weeks or at about 12 weeks were pooled, since spike-specific TCR depth and breadth were not found to differ between the two schedules. Vaccinee samples were obtained from the UK trials COV001 and COV002, which included a single-blind randomized controlled phase 2/3 trial of AZD1222 (ChAdOx1 nCoV-19) in healthy adults. Trial participant PBMC samples were collected at day 0 and day 28 after the second dose for TCRbeta chain sequencing.

The CDR3 regions of human TCRbeta chains were subjected to immunosequencing. The authors' analysis ran thus. Repertoire TCRs were matched against a reference library of SARS-CoV-2-specific TCRs generated with the MIRA antigen-specificity platform. Breadth meant the fraction of unique TCRs that were SARS-CoV-2-associated, whereas depth meant the fraction of total T cells that were SARS-CoV-2-associated. Using the MIRA data, each spike-specific TCR was mapped to the spike region that the TCR reacts to and placed in a CD4 or CD8 class. Log10-transformed breadth and depth values were compared by one-way ANOVA with Sidak's multiple comparisons tests. Sourced from immuneACCESS, this table was stored by TCRdb with only in-frame sequences that have V and J called. A share of the clones is absent; for the studies checked, an unresolved V gene accounts for under half, and the remainder has no known explanation. V and J calls plus clone size are reproduced from that table; the DNA served to infer D and trimming. The sample data list tens of thousands of clones, and 75% to 90% of these were observed just once. Of the sample, approximately 20% falls within the top ten clones.

Overall study outcomes, separate from this receptor: Because no day 14 peak-response samples were available, the repertoires could be characterized only after the peak T cell response. Reportedly, close to half of the unique spike-specific TCRs recognized epitopes lying outside the regions that are mutated in the B.1.351 and B.1.1.7 variants. The 56-69-year group was small, and its depth increase did not reach significance, likely because of low power. Conclusions about previously exposed vaccinees are limited, since just a handful of AZD1222 recipients were seropositive for SARS-CoV-2 at baseline. CD4 TCRs associated with the vaccine covered the entire spike protein, and the dominant responses were in regions 160-218 and 743-854. Spike-specific TCR breadth and depth rose significantly after two AZD1222 doses compared with day 0 and with MenACWY recipients. Participants were mostly white British, with more females than males. The authors suggested clonal diversity may have been underestimated.

The sequence is built from TRBV29-1 and TRBJ2-7; the D gene assignment is perhaps TRBD1 or TRBD2, with each matching 5 bases. The material sequenced was peripheral blood, taken 28 days after the second AZD1222 dose. The sequence came from an adult who received the AZD1222 COVID-19 vaccine. The CDR3 protein: CSVDGGRGSYEQYF. Read as DNA, the sequence is TGCAGCGTTGATGGGGGTAGGGGCTCCTACGAGCAGTACTTC.